Below, 30 T cell receptor beta chains from the same sample are listed, as sequenced in a study of response to subunit inactivated influenza vaccine. TCRdb passed the RT-PCR reads through MiXCR, listing each CDR3 protein once. The sample has around 570,000 distinct CDR3 sequences; about 10% are singletons. The sample also formed part of further work on T cells expressing NK-cell markers. That work adds: The authors generated TCR beta cDNA through 5'RACE template switching with UMIs.

This specimen consisted of PBMCs from blood, obtained on the day of vaccination. Source of these receptors: a man aged 45-65 years who received an inactivated influenza vaccine.

This clonotype was seen a few times. This chain connects TRBV9 to TRBJ2-1, with D hard to call. The CDR3 is 15 amino acids. CDR1 is SGDLS and CDR2 is YYNGEE in the germline V gene. V lost 0 bases and J 5 bases, leaving 12 bases between the germline ends. The CDR3, as DNA: TGTGCCAGCAGCGTAGGCCCAGGTTTAAACAATGAGCAGTTCTTC. Its translation is CASSVGPGLNNEQFF.

In this sample, this clonotype turned up a few times. This chain connects TRBV5-1 to TRBJ2-5; no firm D call. The germline gives CDR1 SGHRS, CDR2 YFSETQ. CDR3 size: 11 residues. The V end was cut by 6 bases, the J end by 1 base, with 4 bases between. As DNA, the CDR3 is TGCGCCAGCACGTCCCAAGAGACCCAGTACTTC. This encodes CASTSQETQYF.

This clonotype was counted a few times. The chain carries TRBV5-1 and TRBJ2-5; 8 bases match TRBD2. The V gene's germline CDR1 is SGHRS and CDR2 YFSETQ. The CDR3 extends over 17 amino acids. With 0 bases clipped from V and 4 bases from J, the junction kept 11 bases outside the gene matches. The CDR3 loop reads CASSLGPGLAFGETQYF. The CDR3 DNA reads as TGCGCCAGCAGCTTGGGGCCCGGACTAGCATTTGGAGAGACCCAGTACTTC.

This clonotype appeared a few times. CDR3 in DNA: TGCGCCAGCAGTTGGGACTTGGCCTACGAGCAGTACTTC. Residues: CASSWDLAYEQYF. V and J are TRBV5-1 and TRBJ2-7, with D possibly being TRBD2 (6 bases). In germline, CDR1 is SGHRS, CDR2 YFSETQ. This CDR3 comprises 13 residues. Trimming removed 5 bases from V and 2 bases from J, with 11 bases in between.

This clonotype was found a few times. V is TRBV12-3 or TRBV12-4 and J is TRBJ1-6, with D perhaps matching TRBD1 (6 bases). This CDR3 spans 14 amino acids. V was pared by 7 bases and J by 10 bases, with 17 bases between. CDR3 residues: CASTLGGVGSPLHF. The CDR3 nucleotides read TGTGCCAGCACGCTAGGGGGAGTAGGATCACCCCTCCACTTT.

This chain connects TRBV28 to TRBJ2-7, with D possibly being TRBD2 (5 bases). The germline V gene encodes CDR1 MDHEN and CDR2 SYDVKM. V gave up 5 bases and J gave up 6 bases, with 14 bases separating them. This CDR3 has 13 amino acids. CDR3 residues: CASSLLTRGEQYF. CDR3 DNA sequence: TGTGCCAGCAGTCTATTGACTCGGGGCGAGCAGTACTTC. The full variable domain, in which reference TRBV28 and TRBJ2-7 provide the parts outside the CDR3, is DVKVTQSSRYLVKRTGEKVFLECVQDMDHENMFWYRQDPGLGLRLIYFSYDVKMKEKGDIPEGYSVSREKKERFSLILESASTNQTSMYLCASSLLTRGEQYFGPGTRLTVT.

This clonotype was counted many times. CDR3 sequence (DNA): TGCGCCAGCAGCTGGACCGGGACTAGCTACAATGAGCAGTTCTTC. It yields the protein CASSWTGTSYNEQFF. V and J are TRBV5-1 and TRBJ2-1; 8 bases are shared with TRBD2. There are 15 residues in the CDR3. The V gene's germline CDR1 is SGHRS and CDR2 YFSETQ. J was trimmed by 3 bases and V by 3 bases; bases with no gene match: 5.

This clonotype was seen a handful of times. J is TRBJ2-7 and V is TRBV28; D gene uncertain. V was shortened by 6 bases and J by 0 bases, with 18 bases between the two germline ends. The germline CDR1 and CDR2 sequences are MDHEN and SYDVKM. CDR3 length equals 16 residues. The CDR3 here is CASSPTVGSSSYEQYF. CDR3 DNA: TGTGCCAGCAGCCCAACGGTCGGATCAAGCTCCTACGAGCAGTACTTC. The full variable domain, with the rest looked up from reference TRBV28 and TRBJ2-7, is DVKVTQSSRYLVKRTGEKVFLECVQDMDHENMFWYRQDPGLGLRLIYFSYDVKMKEKGDIPEGYSVSREKKERFSLILESASTNQTSMYLCASSPTVGSSSYEQYFGPGTRLTVT.

This clonotype was picked up a small number of times. The chain has TRBV27 and TRBJ2-7; 11 positions agree with TRBD2. V was clipped by 6 bases and J by 4 bases; unmatched bases: 2. Looked up from germline, CDR1 is MNHEY and CDR2 is SMNVEV (reference sequence). The CDR3 extends over 13 amino acids. CDR3 protein: CASRLAGDYEQYF. The CDR3 DNA sequence: TGTGCCAGCAGACTAGCGGGGGATTACGAGCAGTACTTC.

This clonotype has more than one count but fewer than ten. This chain links TRBV3-1 with TRBJ2-6; TRBD1 agrees at 9 bases. Germline CDR1 LGHDT, CDR2 YNNKEL (reference sequence). CDR3 length: 18 residues. V was clipped by 5 bases and J by 4 bases; unmatched bases: 12. CDR3 in amino acids: CASSFSGQGTVGANVLTF. Here the CDR3 DNA reads TGTGCCAGCAGCTTTTCTGGACAGGGGACGGTCGGGGCCAACGTCCTGACTTTC.

The chain combines TRBV28 with TRBJ2-7, with 11 bases that match TRBD1. Trimming at V came to 6 bases and at J to 3 bases, leaving 4 bases not matched to a gene. Germline-derived CDR1 and CDR2 are MDHEN and SYDVKM. The CDR3 is 14 amino acids. In DNA, the CDR3 is TGTGCCAGCAGGGGACAGGGGGTTAGCTACGAGCAGTACTTC. This translates into CASRGQGVSYEQYF.

This clonotype showed up just a few times. The rearrangement uses TRBV5-5 and TRBJ2-1, with 7 bases aligning to TRBD2. This CDR3 has 15 residues. Germline CDR1 and CDR2: SGHKS and YYEKEE (reference sequence). J gave up 9 bases and V 4 bases, and 13 bases lay outside the gene matches. CDR3 DNA: TGTGCCAGCAGCCCTCTAGCTATGCGGGAGTCTGAGCAGTTCTTC. Its protein product is CASSPLAMRESEQFF.

V usage is TRBV5-1 and J usage is TRBJ2-7; D may be TRBD1 (7 bases). CDR1 and CDR2 (germline): SGHRS, YFSETQ. Trimming left V 1 base short and J 1 base short, with 12 bases between. This CDR3 is 15 amino acids long. CDR3 region: CASSLPAGGSYEQYF. The CDR3 nucleotides are TGCGCCAGCAGCTTGCCGGCAGGGGGGTCCTACGAGCAGTACTTC.

This clonotype was detected ten times or more. The genes are TRBV4-2 and TRBJ2-5; the match to TRBD1 covers 9 bases. From germline, CDR1 is LGHNA and CDR2 YNFKEQ. The length of the CDR3 is 15 residues. V was clipped by 3 bases and J by 4 bases; unmatched bases: 6. The CDR3 spells CASSQSTGGAETQYF. In nucleotides, the CDR3 is TGTGCCAGCAGCCAGAGTACAGGGGGCGCAGAGACCCAGTACTTC.

This clonotype has only a few counts. For the CDR3, the DNA is TGTGCCAGCAGTTACTCTGGCAGGGGGCGCAGGGGAGAGACCCAGTACTTC. The encoded protein is CASSYSGRGRRGETQYF. The chain uses TRBV6-5 and TRBJ2-5, with 8 bases that match TRBD1. V was clipped by 0 bases and J by 4 bases; unmatched bases: 10. Per the germline V gene, CDR1 is MNHEY and CDR2 is SVGAGI. This CDR3 is 17 amino acids long.

The chain recombines TRBV20-1 with TRBJ2-7, with 7 nucleotides matching TRBD1. The CDR3 sequence is 15 residues long. V lost 5 bases, J lost 4 bases, and 14 bases stayed unmatched. In germline, CDR1 is DFQATT, CDR2 SNEGSKA (reference sequence). The CDR3 nucleotides are TGCAGTGCTGGGCGACAGGGACGGTTTCTATACGAGCAGTACTTC. Translation gives CSAGRQGRFLYEQYF.

Only a few counts were recorded for this clonotype. The CDR3 spells CASSPGLAGVVLFF. DNA for the CDR3: TGTGCCAGCAGCCCAGGACTAGCGGGAGTGGTACTGTTCTTC. This chain links TRBV3-1 with TRBJ2-1; 13 bases fit TRBD2. Germline lookup yields CDR1 LGHDT and CDR2 YNNKEL (reference sequence). The junction had 9 bases not matched to a gene; V was cut back by 4 bases and J by 15 bases. This CDR3 comprises 14 residues.

This clonotype occurred many times. The rearrangement joins TRBV25-1 to TRBJ2-7; D possibly corresponds to TRBD2 (5 bases). CDR3 length: 12 amino acids. V lost 6 bases and J 2 bases, leaving 8 bases between the germline ends. CDR1 is MGHDK and CDR2 is SYGVNS in the germline V gene. CDR3 protein: CASRGLTYEQYF. The CDR3, as DNA: TGTGCCAGCAGAGGACTTACCTACGAGCAGTACTTC.

This rearrangement joins TRBV24-1 to TRBJ2-3; D gene unclear. Germline CDR1 KGHDR, CDR2 SFDVKD. Trimming cost V 11 bases and J 0 bases, with 11 bases left between them. The CDR3 has 13 residues. The CDR3 DNA reads TGTGCCATCGGACGTCCTAGCACAGATACGCAGTATTTT. Amino acids: CAIGRPSTDTQYF.

This clonotype was recorded at least ten times. The chain joins TRBV12-3 or TRBV12-4 to TRBJ1-6; 8 bases are a match to TRBD1. V gave up 2 bases and J gave up 7 bases; unmatched junction bases: 4. CDR3 length equals 15 residues. The CDR3 DNA follows: TGTGCCAGCAGTTTAACCGGGACAGGAAATTCACCCCTCCACTTT. It codes for CASSLTGTGNSPLHF.

This clonotype was counted only a few times. This chain connects TRBV4-2 to TRBJ2-2; D possibly corresponds to TRBD1 (6 bases). The CDR3 runs 18 residues. V was pared by 3 bases and J by 7 bases, with 24 bases between. Germline CDR1 LGHNA, CDR2 YNFKEQ. The CDR3 spells CASSQDKGHLTWGGELFF. CDR3 sequence (DNA): TGTGCCAGCAGCCAGGATAAGGGACATCTTACATGGGGCGGGGAGCTGTTTTTT.

The chain is built from TRBV28 and TRBJ2-7; 9 bases match TRBD1. With 7 bases clipped from V and 7 bases from J, the junction kept 8 bases outside the gene matches. This CDR3 is 13 amino acids long. Germline V lookup: CDR1 MDHEN, CDR2 SYDVKM. The CDR3 protein is CASTLQGAREQYF. The CDR3 nucleotides are TGTGCCAGCACTCTACAGGGGGCGCGGGAGCAGTACTTC. The full variable domain, in which reference TRBV28 and TRBJ2-7 provide the parts outside the CDR3, is DVKVTQSSRYLVKRTGEKVFLECVQDMDHENMFWYRQDPGLGLRLIYFSYDVKMKEKGDIPEGYSVSREKKERFSLILESASTNQTSMYLCASTLQGAREQYFGPGTRLTVT.

The J gene is TRBJ2-7, the V gene TRBV28, with 8 bases that match TRBD2. The V gene's germline CDR1 is MDHEN and CDR2 SYDVKM. The CDR3 length is 16 residues. The J segment lost 4 bases and the V segment lost 7 bases, leaving 15 bases of the junction unmatched. The CDR3 DNA reads as TGTGCCAGCACCTCGCCAGGTGACGGGACTAGTTACGAGCAGTACTTC. Amino acids: CASTSPGDGTSYEQYF.

V gene TRBV19 combines with J gene TRBJ1-5; D call uncertain. The CDR3 is made up of 13 amino acids. V dropped 5 bases and J dropped 7 bases, with 12 bases sitting between them. The germline V gene has CDR1 LNHDA and CDR2 SQIVND (reference sequence). The CDR3 sequence is CASSDWEGQPQHF. In DNA form, the CDR3 reads TGTGCCAGTAGTGACTGGGAGGGCCAGCCCCAGCATTTT.

This clonotype was detected a few times. V gene TRBV2 combines with J gene TRBJ2-5, with 7 bases identical to TRBD1. Germline V gives CDR1 SNHLY, CDR2 FYNNEI. The CDR3 length is 15 residues. Trimming at V came to 4 bases and at J to 1 base, leaving 6 bases not matched to a gene. CDR3 sequence reads: CASSALYRGQETQYF. The CDR3 nucleotides read TGTGCCAGCAGTGCCTTATACAGGGGCCAAGAGACCCAGTACTTC.

There are many counts of this clonotype. The chain recombines TRBV20-1 with TRBJ2-1, with 8 bases that match TRBD2. J was trimmed by 0 bases and V by 0 bases; bases with no gene match: 10. CDR1 and CDR2 (germline): DFQATT, SNEGSKA (reference sequence). The CDR3 is 18 residues long. As DNA, the CDR3 is TGCAGTGCTAGAGATCCCCCAACTAGCGGCAGCTCCTACAATGAGCAGTTCTTC. Its protein product is CSARDPPTSGSSYNEQFF.

V is TRBV4-3 and J is TRBJ2-2; D is possibly TRBD2 (6 bases). Deletions cut 0 bases from V and 7 bases from J, with 24 bases between. The CDR3 spans 19 residues. In germline, CDR1 is LGHNA, CDR2 YSLEER. CDR3 in amino acids: CASSQEWGLRLDFVGELFF. For the CDR3, the DNA is TGCGCCAGCAGCCAAGAATGGGGCCTGAGACTAGATTTTGTCGGGGAGCTGTTTTTT.

The chain joins TRBV18 to TRBJ2-1; perhaps TRBD2 as D (5 bases). Trimming stripped 3 bases from V and 5 bases from J, with 11 bases between. The CDR3 is made up of 14 amino acids. From germline, CDR1 is KGHSH and CDR2 LQKENI. Here the CDR3 reads CASSPWTGNNEQFF. The CDR3 coding sequence is TGTGCCAGCTCACCCTGGACCGGGAACAATGAGCAGTTCTTC.

This clonotype was detected only a few times. The chain is built from TRBV12-3 or TRBV12-4 and TRBJ2-2; D is undetermined. The CDR3 spans 14 residues. Trimming shortened V by 3 bases and J by 7 bases, and 12 bases separated the two germline ends. The chain's CDR3 is CASSFAGWDGELFF. Written as DNA, the CDR3 is TGTGCCAGCAGTTTCGCAGGATGGGACGGGGAGCTGTTTTTT.

This clonotype was counted between two and nine times. The rearrangement joins TRBV20-1 to TRBJ1-5, with 11 bases lining up with TRBD1. V trimming: 2 bases; J trimming: 2 bases; junction bases outside the gene matches: 5. CDR3 length equals 16 residues. The germline CDR1 and CDR2 sequences are DFQATT and SNEGSKA (reference sequence). The CDR3 nucleotides are TGCAGTGCTAGACCGGACAGGGGGCATGGCAATCAGCCCCAGCATTTT. Translated, it gives CSARPDRGHGNQPQHF.